This TCR beta chain was recorded in a study of cytomegalovirus exposure and HLA in healthy donors. At the level of the study: Earlier work reported approximately 100 million unique TCR beta sequences from 180 million or so T cells.

Researchers ran the PCR with 60 Vbeta and 13 Jbeta primers. TCRdb's table, derived via immunoSEQ multiplex PCR, lists solely in-frame clones and lacks some. The table lists 190,000 or so clones, roughly 80% of them singletons, with 6.5% in the top ten. Germline CDR1 MNHNY, CDR2 SVGAGI (reference sequence). The CDR3 runs 15 residues. J was trimmed by 4 bases and V by 3 bases; bases with no gene match: 8. The sequence was collected from a woman in her forties or fifties in good health and CMV-seropositive. The chain recombines TRBV6-6 with TRBJ2-7, with 8 bases identical to TRBD1. The sample comprised PBMCs. CDR3 residues: CASSYGQGVGYEQYF. The CDR3 DNA sequence: TGTGCCAGCAGTTATGGACAGGGAGTCGGGTACGAGCAGTACTTC.